A selection of T cell receptor beta chains follows, all from one sample in a study of T cells in narcolepsy. TCRdb's copy holds only in-frame clones and misses some; the assay was immunoSEQ multiplex PCR. Here the sample spans about 41,000 clones, about 87% being singletons. Specimen: CD45RA- memory CD4+ T cells from PBMCs. Receptors originate from a human donor with narcolepsy. CDR3s include the opening cysteine and the closing phenylalanine or tryptophan. D genes are given only for firm matches. Expanded clones get a size class; other rows say once, few or many, or leave the size out.

d_gene,j_gene,v_gene,abundance,CDR3nt,CDR3aa
-,TRBJ1-4,TRBV4-3,-,TGCGCCAGCAGCCAAGATATCGCGAGGTTGTTCCTTAATGAAAAACTGTTTTTT,CASSQDIARLFLNEKLFF
-,TRBJ2-2,TRBV5-1,-,TGCGCCAGCAGCGAAGGGACTGCAATCGGGGCCGGGGAGCTGTTTTTT,CASSEGTAIGAGELFF
-,TRBJ1-2,TRBV6-1,-,TGTGCCAGCAGTTTCGGCCAAGGAGGCTACACCTTC,CASSFGQGGYTF
TRBD1,TRBJ1-2,TRBV19,-,TGTGCCACTACCAGGGGGCTCGACTATGGCTACACCTTC,CATTRGLDYGYTF
-,TRBJ2-3,TRBV19,-,TGTGCCAGTACCCGGGACCCTACAGGCTCCGATACGCAGTATTTT,CASTRDPTGSDTQYF
-,TRBJ2-7,TRBV9,once,TGTGCCAGCAGCGTAGGGGTGGGAACAGGGTTCGAGCAGTACTTC,CASSVGVGTGFEQYF
TRBD2,TRBJ2-5,TRBV10-3,once,TGTGCCATCAGTGAGGGGGGGGAAGAGACCCAGTACTTC,CAISEGGEETQYF
-,TRBJ2-7,TRBV7-6,-,TGTGCCAGCAGCCTGCATCCTGGGGTTAACTCCGAGCAGTACTTC,CASSLHPGVNSEQYF
-,TRBJ2-1,TRBV5-1,-,TGCGCCAGCAGCTTGGGACAAGTCTACAATGAGCAGTTCTTC,CASSLGQVYNEQFF
-,TRBJ1-2,TRBV5-6,-,TGTGCCAGCAGCTTGGGACCAGCCGGGCACCAGGACGGCTATGGCTACACCTTC,CASSLGPAGHQDGYGYTF
TRBD2,TRBJ2-3,TRBV28,-,TGTGCCAGCAGTACCAGAGGGACTAGCCTAAGGGCAGATACGCAGTATTTT,CASSTRGTSLRADTQYF
TRBD1,TRBJ2-7,TRBV19,-,TGTGCCAGTAGTATAGGAGACAGGGGAATCTACGAGCAGTACTTC,CASSIGDRGIYEQYF
-,TRBJ2-7,TRBV5-6,-,TGTGCCAGCAGCTCGAACTTCTGGGGAGGCGAGCAGTACTTC,CASSSNFWGGEQYF
TRBD1,TRBJ2-5,TRBV7-3,-,TGTGCCAGCAGCACACAGGGGAATACCAAAGAGACCCAGTACTTC,CASSTQGNTKETQYF
TRBD1,TRBJ1-2,TRBV28,-,TGTGCCAGCAGTCCGGGACAGGGAGCATCCTACTATGGCTACACCTTC,CASSPGQGASYYGYTF
-,TRBJ2-1,TRBV9,-,TGTGCCAGCAGCGTAGGGTCTTGGGGGGACAATGAGCAGTTCTTC,CASSVGSWGDNEQFF
-,TRBJ1-5,TRBV7-2,-,TGTGCCAGCAGCACAGGAGGGTTAGGCCAGCCCCAGCATTTT,CASSTGGLGQPQHF
-,TRBJ2-5,TRBV7-2,-,TGTGCCAGCAGCTTAGGCCCACGAAACAGGGAGACCCAGTACTTC,CASSLGPRNRETQYF
-,TRBJ2-5,TRBV11-3,-,TGTGCCAGCAGCTTAGGGTCGGGCAGGGAGGTGACCCAGTACTTC,CASSLGSGREVTQYF
-,TRBJ2-3,TRBV7-2,once,TGTGCCAGCAGCTCTGCAACGGGGGCAGATACGCAGTATTTT,CASSSATGADTQYF
TRBD2,TRBJ2-3,TRBV5-6,-,TGTGCCAGCAGCTTGGCCTTAACGGGGGGGCAAGGGGATACGCAGTATTTT,CASSLALTGGQGDTQYF
TRBD2,TRBJ2-5,TRBV14,-,TGTGCCAGCAGCCCTGGCGGGAGATGGGAGACCCAGTACTTC,CASSPGGRWETQYF
-,TRBJ2-7,TRBV28,-,TGTGCCAGCAGTTTCAGCAGGGTTACTGGCTCCTACGAGCAGTACTTC,CASSFSRVTGSYEQYF
-,TRBJ2-5,TRBV7-9,-,TGTGCCAGCAGCTTAGACCCGTCCCGAGGGGAGACCCAGTACTTC,CASSLDPSRGETQYF
TRBD1,TRBJ2-3,TRBV27,-,TGTGCCAGCAAGCGGGACAGGGGGACAGATACGCAGTATTTT,CASKRDRGTDTQYF
-,TRBJ1-2,TRBV4-3,once,TGCGCCAGCAGCCAGAGAATAGGGGCTAGGGGCTACACCTTC,CASSQRIGARGYTF
TRBD1,TRBJ1-1,TRBV10-3,-,TGTGCCATCAGTGAGCCGGGACAGGCAAGGGCTGAAGCTTTCTTT,CAISEPGQARAEAFF
-,TRBJ2-3,TRBV7-9,-,TGTGCCGGGGAGGGGGCAGATACGCAGTATTTT,CAGEGADTQYF
TRBD2,TRBJ2-2,TRBV27,-,TGTGCCAGCAGTTTTTTGGGACTAGGAATGGTCGGGGAGCTGTTTTTT,CASSFLGLGMVGELFF
-,TRBJ2-1,TRBV9,-,TGTGCCAGCGGCGTAGGATCCGTCAATGAGCAGTTCTTC,CASGVGSVNEQFF
-,TRBJ2-7,TRBV30,-,TGTGCCTTAAGCGAGCAGTACTTC,CALSEQYF
TRBD2,TRBJ2-7,TRBV9,-,TGTGCCAGCAGCGTAGTCCCCGGGACTACCTACGAGCAGTACTTC,CASSVVPGTTYEQYF
TRBD1,TRBJ2-7,TRBV18,-,TGTGCCAGCTCACCACTACAGGGGGCGCGGAACGAGCAGTACTTC,CASSPLQGARNEQYF
-,TRBJ2-5,TRBV4-1,-,TGCGCCAGCAGCCGATACACTGTGGGGGGTTCGGGGCGGAGGGAGACCCAGTACTTC,CASSRYTVGGSGRRETQYF
-,TRBJ2-7,TRBV6-1,-,TGTGCCAGCAGAGCCCCAGTCGGGGGGCGAGAGCAGTACTTC,CASRAPVGGREQYF
-,TRBJ1-3,TRBV9,-,TGTGCCAGCAGCGAAACAGTTACCTCTGGAAACACCATATATTTT,CASSETVTSGNTIYF
-,TRBJ1-1,TRBV10-3,-,TGTGCCATCAGTGAGTCCGGGGGGCGGAACACTGAAGCTTTCTTT,CAISESGGRNTEAFF
TRBD1,TRBJ2-2,TRBV30,-,TGTGCCTGGAGTGTACTGTTCGGACAGGGCAACACCGGGGAGCTGTTTTTT,CAWSVLFGQGNTGELFF
-,TRBJ2-1,TRBV5-1,-,TGCGCCAGCAGCTTGGGCCCAGCGAACTCCTACAATGAGCAGTTCTTC,CASSLGPANSYNEQFF
TRBD2,TRBJ2-6,TRBV19,-,TGTGCCAGTAGTCCTCCCCGTGGGCTAGCGGGGGTTTCTGGGGCCAACGTCCTGACTTTC,CASSPPRGLAGVSGANVLTF
-,TRBJ1-4,TRBV25-1,-,TGTGCCAGCGGCCAGGCAGGCGGAAATGAAAAACTGTTTTTT,CASGQAGGNEKLFF
-,TRBJ1-2,TRBV4-3,-,TGCGCCAGCAGCCAAGATAGCGTTACGGGCGGCTACACCTTC,CASSQDSVTGGYTF
TRBD1,TRBJ2-2,TRBV29-1,-,TGCAGCGTTGAAGATGGTAACAGGGGACGGCTGTTTTTT,CSVEDGNRGRLFF
TRBD2,TRBJ2-3,TRBV6-1,-,TGTGCCAGCAGGGGACTAGCGGGAGGAGCAGATACGCAGTATTTT,CASRGLAGGADTQYF
-,TRBJ1-2,TRBV6-1,few,TGTGCCAGCAGTGATTCCGGCTCCCGGCTGATACGAGGCTACACCTTC,CASSDSGSRLIRGYTF
-,TRBJ1-2,TRBV7-9,-,TGTGCCAGCAGCTTAGCGCGGTCCGATCGGATTGTCTTC,CASSLARSDRIVF
-,TRBJ1-3,TRBV7-8,-,TGTGCCAGCAGACTGCGGGAGGGACTCTCTGGAAACACCATATATTTT,CASRLREGLSGNTIYF
TRBD1,TRBJ1-2,TRBV7-2,-,TGTGCCAGCAGCCAGTCGGACAGGGATGGCTACACCTTC,CASSQSDRDGYTF
-,TRBJ1-1,TRBV7-2,-,TGTGCCAGCAGCTTAGGGGCAGGATTGAACACTGAAGCTTTCTTT,CASSLGAGLNTEAFF
-,TRBJ2-3,TRBV28,once,TGTGCCAGCAGTCGAACAGATACGCAGTATTTT,CASSRTDTQYF
TRBD2,TRBJ2-7,TRBV9,-,TGTGCCAGCAGCCCAGCGGGAGGGTTTAATTCCGAGCAGTACTTC,CASSPAGGFNSEQYF
-,TRBJ1-1,TRBV6-5,once,TGTGCCAGCAGTTTTCCGGGAAGGATCACTGAAGCTTTCTTT,CASSFPGRITEAFF
-,TRBJ2-1,TRBV5-1,-,TGCGCCAGCAGCTCGTTGCGTGAGGATGAGCAGTTCTTC,CASSSLREDEQFF
-,TRBJ2-7,TRBV5-6,-,TGTGCCAGCAGCTTGGCCTGGGGCGAGCAGTACTTC,CASSLAWGEQYF
-,TRBJ1-2,TRBV23-1,-,TGCGCCAGCAGTCAATCCCGGACTCGAGCACGCTATGGCTACACCTTC,CASSQSRTRARYGYTF